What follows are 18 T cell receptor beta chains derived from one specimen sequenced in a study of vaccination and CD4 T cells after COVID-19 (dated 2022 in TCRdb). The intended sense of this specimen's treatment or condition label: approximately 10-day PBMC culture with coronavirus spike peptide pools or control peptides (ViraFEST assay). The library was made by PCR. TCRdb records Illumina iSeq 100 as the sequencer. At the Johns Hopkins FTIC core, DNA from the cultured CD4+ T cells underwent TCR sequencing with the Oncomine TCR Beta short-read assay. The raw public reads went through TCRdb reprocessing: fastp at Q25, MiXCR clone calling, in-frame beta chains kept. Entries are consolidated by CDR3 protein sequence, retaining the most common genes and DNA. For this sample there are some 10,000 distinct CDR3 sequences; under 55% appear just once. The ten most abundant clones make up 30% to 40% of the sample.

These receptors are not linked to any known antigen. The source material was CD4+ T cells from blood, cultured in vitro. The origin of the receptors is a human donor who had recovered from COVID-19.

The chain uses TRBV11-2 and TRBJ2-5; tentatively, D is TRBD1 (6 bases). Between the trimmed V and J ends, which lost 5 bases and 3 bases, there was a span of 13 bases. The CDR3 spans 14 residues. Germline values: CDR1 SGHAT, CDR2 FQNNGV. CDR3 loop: CASSPGHLKETQYF. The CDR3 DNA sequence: TGTGCCAGCAGCCCGGGACACTTAAAAGAGACCCAGTACTTC. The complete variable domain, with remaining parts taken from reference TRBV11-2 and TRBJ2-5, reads EAGVAQSPRYKIIEKRQSVAFWCNPISGHATLYWYQQILGQGPKLLIQFQNNGVVDDSQLPKDRFSAERLKGVDSTLKIQPAKLEDSAVYLCASSPGHLKETQYFGPGTRLLVL.

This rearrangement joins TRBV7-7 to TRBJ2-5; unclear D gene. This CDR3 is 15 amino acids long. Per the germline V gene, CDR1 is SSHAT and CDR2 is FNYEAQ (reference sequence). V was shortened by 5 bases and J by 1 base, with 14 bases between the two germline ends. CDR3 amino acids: CASSTGRSVQETQYF. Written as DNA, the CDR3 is TGTGCCAGCAGCACCGGCAGGAGCGTCCAAGAGACCCAGTACTTC.

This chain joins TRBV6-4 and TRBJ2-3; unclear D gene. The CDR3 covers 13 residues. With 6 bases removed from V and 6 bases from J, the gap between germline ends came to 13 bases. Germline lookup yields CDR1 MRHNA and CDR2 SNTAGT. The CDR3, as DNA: TGTGCCAGCAGCATACCCCGTCGCGATACGCAGTATTTT. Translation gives CASSIPRRDTQYF.

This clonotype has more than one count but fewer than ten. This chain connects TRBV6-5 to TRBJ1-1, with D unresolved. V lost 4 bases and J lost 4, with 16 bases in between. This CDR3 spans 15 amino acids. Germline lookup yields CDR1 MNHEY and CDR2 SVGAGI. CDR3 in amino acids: CASSFRPGPVTEAFF. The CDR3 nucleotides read TGTGCCAGCAGTTTCCGTCCGGGCCCGGTCACTGAAGCTTTCTTT.

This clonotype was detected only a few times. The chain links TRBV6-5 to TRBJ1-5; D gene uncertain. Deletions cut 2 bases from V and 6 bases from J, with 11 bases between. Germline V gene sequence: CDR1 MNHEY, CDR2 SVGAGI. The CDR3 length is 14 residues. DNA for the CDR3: TGTGCCAGCAGTTACCCCCCTCGGAGTCAGCCCCAGCATTTT. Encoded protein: CASSYPPRSQPQHF.

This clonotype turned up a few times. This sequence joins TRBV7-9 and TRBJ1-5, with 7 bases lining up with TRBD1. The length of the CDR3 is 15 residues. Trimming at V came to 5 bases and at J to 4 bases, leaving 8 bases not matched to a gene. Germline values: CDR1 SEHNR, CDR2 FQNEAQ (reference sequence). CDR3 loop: CASSPPGQRNQPQHF. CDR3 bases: TGTGCCAGCAGCCCCCCGGGACAGCGGAATCAGCCCCAGCATTTT.

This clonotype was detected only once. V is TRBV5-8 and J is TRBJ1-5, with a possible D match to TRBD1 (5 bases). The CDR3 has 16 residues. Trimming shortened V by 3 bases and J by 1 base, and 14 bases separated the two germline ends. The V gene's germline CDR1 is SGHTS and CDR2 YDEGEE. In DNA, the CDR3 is TGTGCCAGCAGCTGGAGGCAGGGAGGGAGCAATCAGCCCCAGCATTTT. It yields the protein CASSWRQGGSNQPQHF.

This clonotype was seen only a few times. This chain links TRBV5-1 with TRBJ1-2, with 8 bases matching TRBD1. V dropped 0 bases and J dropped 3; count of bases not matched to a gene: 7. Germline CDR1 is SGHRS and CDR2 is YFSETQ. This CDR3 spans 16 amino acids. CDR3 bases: TGCGCCAGCAGCTTGGGGGGCAGGGGGCTGGACTATGGCTACACCTTC. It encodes CASSLGGRGLDYGYTF.

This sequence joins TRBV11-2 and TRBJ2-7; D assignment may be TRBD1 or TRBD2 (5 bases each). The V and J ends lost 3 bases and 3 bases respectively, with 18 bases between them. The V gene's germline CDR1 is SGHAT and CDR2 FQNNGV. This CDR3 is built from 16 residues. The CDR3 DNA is TGTGCCAGCAGCTTGGAATCCGGGACCCTAGGCTACGAGCAGTACTTC. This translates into CASSLESGTLGYEQYF.

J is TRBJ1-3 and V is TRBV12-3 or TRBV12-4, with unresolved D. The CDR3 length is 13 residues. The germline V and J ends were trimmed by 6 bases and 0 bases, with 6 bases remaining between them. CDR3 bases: TGTGCCAGCAGCACCCTCTCTGGAAACACCATATATTTT. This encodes CASSTLSGNTIYF.

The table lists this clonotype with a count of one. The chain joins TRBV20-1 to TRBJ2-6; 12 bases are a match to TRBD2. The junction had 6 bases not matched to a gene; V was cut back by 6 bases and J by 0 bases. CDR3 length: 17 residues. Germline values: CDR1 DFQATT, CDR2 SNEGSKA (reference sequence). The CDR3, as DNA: TGCAGTGCCACTAGCGGGGGGTTGAGCTCTGGGGCCAACGTCCTGACTTTC. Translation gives CSATSGGLSSGANVLTF.

CDR3 loop: CASSDRGQETQYF. CDR3 sequence (DNA): TGTGCCAGCAGTGACAGGGGGCAGGAGACCCAGTACTTC. The chain uses TRBV6-4 and TRBJ2-5, with 7 bases aligning to TRBD1. V gave up 2 bases and J gave up 5 bases; unmatched junction bases: 2. This CDR3 spans 13 amino acids. Germline V lookup: CDR1 MRHNA, CDR2 SNTAGT.

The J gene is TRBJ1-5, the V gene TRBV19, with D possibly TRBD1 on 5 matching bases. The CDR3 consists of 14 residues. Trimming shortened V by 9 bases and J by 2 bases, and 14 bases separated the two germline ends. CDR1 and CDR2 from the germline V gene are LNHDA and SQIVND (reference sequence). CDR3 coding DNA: TGTGCCAGCGCTCCAGGGTCCGGCAATCAGCCCCAGCATTTT. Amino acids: CASAPGSGNQPQHF.

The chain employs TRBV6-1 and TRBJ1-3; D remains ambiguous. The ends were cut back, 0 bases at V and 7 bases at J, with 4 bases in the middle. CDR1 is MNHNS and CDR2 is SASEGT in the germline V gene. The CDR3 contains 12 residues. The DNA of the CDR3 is TGTGCCAGCAGTGAAGCGCCCAACACCATATATTTT. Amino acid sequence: CASSEAPNTIYF.

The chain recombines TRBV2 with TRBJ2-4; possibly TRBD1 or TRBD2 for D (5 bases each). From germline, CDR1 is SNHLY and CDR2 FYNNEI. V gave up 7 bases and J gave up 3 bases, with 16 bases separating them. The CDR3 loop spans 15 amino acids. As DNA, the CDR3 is TGTGCCAGCAAGGCTGGGGGAGAGGTCAAAAACATTCAGTACTTC. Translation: CASKAGGEVKNIQYF.

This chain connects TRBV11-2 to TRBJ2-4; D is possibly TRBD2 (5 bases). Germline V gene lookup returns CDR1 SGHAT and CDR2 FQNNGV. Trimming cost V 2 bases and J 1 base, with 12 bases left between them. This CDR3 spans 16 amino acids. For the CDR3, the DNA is TGTGCCAGCAGCTTATGGCTGCGCGGGGCCAAAAACATTCAGTACTTC. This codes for CASSLWLRGAKNIQYF.

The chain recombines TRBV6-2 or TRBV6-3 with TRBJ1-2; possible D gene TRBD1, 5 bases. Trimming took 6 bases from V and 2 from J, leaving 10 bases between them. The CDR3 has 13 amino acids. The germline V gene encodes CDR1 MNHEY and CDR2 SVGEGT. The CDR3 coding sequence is TGTGCCAGCAGCCCGGGGGGAAACTATGGCTACACCTTC. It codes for CASSPGGNYGYTF.

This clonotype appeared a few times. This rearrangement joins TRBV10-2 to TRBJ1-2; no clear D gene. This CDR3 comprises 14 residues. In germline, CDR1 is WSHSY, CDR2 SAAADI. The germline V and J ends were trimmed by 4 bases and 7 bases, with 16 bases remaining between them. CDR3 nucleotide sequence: TGCGCCAGCAGTGCCGCCGGAGGGTATTCTGGCTACACCTTC. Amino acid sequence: CASSAAGGYSGYTF.